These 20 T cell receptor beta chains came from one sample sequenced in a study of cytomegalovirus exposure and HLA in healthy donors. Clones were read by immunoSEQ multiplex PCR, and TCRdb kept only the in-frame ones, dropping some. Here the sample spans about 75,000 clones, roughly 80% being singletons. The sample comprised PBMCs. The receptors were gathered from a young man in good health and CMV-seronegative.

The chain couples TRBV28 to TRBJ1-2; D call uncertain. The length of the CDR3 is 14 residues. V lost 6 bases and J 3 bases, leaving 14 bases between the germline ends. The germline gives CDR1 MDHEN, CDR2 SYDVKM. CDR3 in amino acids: CASSQERGDYGYTF. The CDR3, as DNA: TGTGCCAGCAGCCAAGAACGGGGTGACTATGGCTACACCTTC.

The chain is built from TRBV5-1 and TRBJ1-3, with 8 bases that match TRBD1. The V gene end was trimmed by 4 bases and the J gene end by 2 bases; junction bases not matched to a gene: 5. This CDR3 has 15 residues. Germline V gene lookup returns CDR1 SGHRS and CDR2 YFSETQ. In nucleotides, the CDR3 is TGCGCCAGCAGCGTAAAGGACAGGGCTGGAAACACCATATATTTT. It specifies CASSVKDRAGNTIYF.

The CDR3 spells CASSSIHRGLNSPLHF. Here the CDR3 DNA reads TGTGCCAGCAGCTCTATACACAGGGGCCTAAATTCACCCCTCCACTTT. V is TRBV7-8 and J is TRBJ1-6, with TRBD1 matching over 7 bases. Looked up from germline, CDR1 is SGHVS and CDR2 is FQNEAQ. The V and J ends lost 4 bases and 7 bases, in that order; junction bases with no gene match: 10. There are 16 residues in the CDR3.

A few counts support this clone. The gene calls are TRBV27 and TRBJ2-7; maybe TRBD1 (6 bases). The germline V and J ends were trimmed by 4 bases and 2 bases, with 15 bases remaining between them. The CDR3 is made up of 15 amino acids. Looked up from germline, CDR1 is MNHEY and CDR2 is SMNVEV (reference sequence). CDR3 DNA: TGTGCCAGCAGTTCAACCCGGGACACCGCCTACGAGCAGTACTTC. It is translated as CASSSTRDTAYEQYF.

Here the CDR3 reads CASSFRLGSTDTQYF. CDR3 DNA: TGTGCCAGCAGCTTCCGACTAGGTAGCACAGATACGCAGTATTTT. This chain connects TRBV7-6 to TRBJ2-3; a possible D gene is TRBD2 (6 bases). Trimming cost V 3 bases and J 0 bases, with 10 bases left between them. The germline V gene encodes CDR1 SGHVS and CDR2 FNYEAQ. The CDR3 covers 15 residues.

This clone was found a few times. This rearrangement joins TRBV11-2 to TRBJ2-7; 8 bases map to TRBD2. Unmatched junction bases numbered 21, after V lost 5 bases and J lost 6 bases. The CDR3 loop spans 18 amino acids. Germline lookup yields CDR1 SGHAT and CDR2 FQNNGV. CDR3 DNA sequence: TGTGCCAGCAGCCACCTCAGGGGCTCGGGGACTAGTAAAGGCGAGCAGTACTTC. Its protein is CASSHLRGSGTSKGEQYF.

The DNA of the CDR3 is TGTGCCAGCAGTCCCCAGGGAGAGACCCAGTACTTC. Its translation: CASSPQGETQYF. The rearrangement uses TRBV6-6 and TRBJ2-5; TRBD1 is a possible D gene (5 bases). Germline loops: CDR1 MNHNY, CDR2 SVGAGI (reference sequence). The CDR3 contains 12 residues. Between the trimmed V and J ends, which lost 5 bases and 4 bases, there was a span of 8 bases.

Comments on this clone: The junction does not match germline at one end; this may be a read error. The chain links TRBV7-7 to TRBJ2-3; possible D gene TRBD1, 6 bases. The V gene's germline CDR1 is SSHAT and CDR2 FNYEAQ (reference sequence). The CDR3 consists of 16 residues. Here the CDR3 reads CASSLPRQASGPTQYF. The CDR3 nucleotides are TGTGCTAGCAGTTTACCTCGACAGGCCTCCGGGCCTACGCAGTATTTT.

In DNA, the CDR3 is TGCGCCAGCAGCTTACCGGGACAGTCCTACGAGCAGTACGTC. Amino acid sequence: CASSLPGQSYEQYV. The V gene is TRBV5-1, the J gene TRBJ2-7; 7 bases are a match to TRBD1. The CDR3 extends over 14 amino acids. V dropped 2 bases and J dropped 1; count of bases not matched to a gene: 3. CDR1 SGHRS and CDR2 YFSETQ come from the germline V gene.

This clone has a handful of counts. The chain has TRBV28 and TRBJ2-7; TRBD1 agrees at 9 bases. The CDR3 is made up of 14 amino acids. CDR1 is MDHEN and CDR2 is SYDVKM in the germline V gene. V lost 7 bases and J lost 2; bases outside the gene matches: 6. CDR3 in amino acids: CASTYDRGTYEQYF. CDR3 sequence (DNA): TGTGCCAGCACTTACGACAGGGGGACCTACGAGCAGTACTTC.

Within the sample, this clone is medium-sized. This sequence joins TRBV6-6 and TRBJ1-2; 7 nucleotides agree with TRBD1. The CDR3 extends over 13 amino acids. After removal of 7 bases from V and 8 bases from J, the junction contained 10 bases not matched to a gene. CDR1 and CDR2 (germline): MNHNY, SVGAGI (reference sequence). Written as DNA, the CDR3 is TGTGCCAGCACCATGACAGGGTTTGGGGGCTACACCTTC. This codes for CASTMTGFGGYTF.

This chain's CDR3 is CASSVGTAEKLFF. CDR3 coding DNA: TGTGCCAGCTCAGTTGGGACTGCTGAAAAACTGTTTTTT. This chain connects TRBV18 to TRBJ1-4; D is possibly TRBD1 (5 bases). Germline V CDR1 and CDR2: KGHSH, LQKENI. The CDR3 covers 13 residues. V lost 5 bases and J 7 bases, leaving 11 bases between the germline ends. Based on the CDR3 plus reference TRBV18 and TRBJ1-4, the full variable domain is NAGVMQNPRHLVRRRGQEARLRCSPMKGHSHVYWYRQLPEEGLKFMVYLQKENIIDESGMPKERFSAEFPKEGPSILRIQQVVRGDSAAYFCASSVGTAEKLFFGSGTQLSVL.

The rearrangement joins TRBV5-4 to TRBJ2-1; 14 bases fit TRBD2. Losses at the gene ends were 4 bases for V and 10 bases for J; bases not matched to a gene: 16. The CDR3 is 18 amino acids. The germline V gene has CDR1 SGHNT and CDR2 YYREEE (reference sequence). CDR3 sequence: CASSGGTSGRQPRGEQFF. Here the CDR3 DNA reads TGTGCCAGCAGCGGTGGGACTAGCGGGAGACAACCAAGAGGGGAGCAGTTCTTC. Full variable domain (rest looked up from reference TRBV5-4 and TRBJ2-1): ETGVTQSPTHLIKTRGQQVTLRCSSQSGHNTVSWYQQALGQGPQFIFQYYREEENGRGNFPPRFSGLQFPNYSSELNVNALELDDSALYLCASSGGTSGRQPRGEQFFGPGTRLTVL.

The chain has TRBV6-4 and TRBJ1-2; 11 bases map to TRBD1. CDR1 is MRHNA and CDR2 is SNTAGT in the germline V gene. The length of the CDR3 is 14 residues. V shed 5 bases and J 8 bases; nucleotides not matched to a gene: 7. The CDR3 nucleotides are TGTGCCAGCAGTTCGGGACAGGGGGTCGAAGGCTACACCTTC. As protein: CASSSGQGVEGYTF.

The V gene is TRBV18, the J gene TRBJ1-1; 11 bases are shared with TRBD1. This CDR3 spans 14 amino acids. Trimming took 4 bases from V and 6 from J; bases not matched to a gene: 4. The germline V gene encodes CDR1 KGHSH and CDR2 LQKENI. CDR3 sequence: CASSLGQGGPEAFF. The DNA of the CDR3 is TGTGCCAGCTCACTGGGACAGGGGGGACCTGAAGCTTTCTTT.

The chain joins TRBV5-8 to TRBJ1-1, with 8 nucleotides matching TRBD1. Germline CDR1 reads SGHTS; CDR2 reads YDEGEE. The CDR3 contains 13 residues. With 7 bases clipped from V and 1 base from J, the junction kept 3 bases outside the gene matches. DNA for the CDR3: TGTGCCAGCTACAGGGGGACGAACACTGAAGCTTTCTTT. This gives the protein CASYRGTNTEAFF.

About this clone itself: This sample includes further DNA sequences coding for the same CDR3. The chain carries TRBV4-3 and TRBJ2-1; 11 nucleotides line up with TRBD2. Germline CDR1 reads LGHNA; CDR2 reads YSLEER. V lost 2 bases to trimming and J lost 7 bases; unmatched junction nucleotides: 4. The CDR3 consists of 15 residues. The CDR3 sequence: CASSQPSGGLNEQFF. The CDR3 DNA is TGCGCCAGCAGCCAACCTAGCGGGGGGTTGAATGAGCAGTTCTTC.

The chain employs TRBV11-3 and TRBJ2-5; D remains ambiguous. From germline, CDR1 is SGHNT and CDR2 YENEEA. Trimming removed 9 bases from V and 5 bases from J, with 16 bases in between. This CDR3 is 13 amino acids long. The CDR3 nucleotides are TGTGCCAGTAGCCCCCTGATTGAGGAGACCCAGTACTTC. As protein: CASSPLIEETQYF.

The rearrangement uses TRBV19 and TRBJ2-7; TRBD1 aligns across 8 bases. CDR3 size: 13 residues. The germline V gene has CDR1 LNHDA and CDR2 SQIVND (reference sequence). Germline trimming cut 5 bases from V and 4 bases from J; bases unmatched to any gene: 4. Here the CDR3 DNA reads TGTGCCAGTAGTCCTCGGACAGGGTACGAGCAGTACTTC. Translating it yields CASSPRTGYEQYF.

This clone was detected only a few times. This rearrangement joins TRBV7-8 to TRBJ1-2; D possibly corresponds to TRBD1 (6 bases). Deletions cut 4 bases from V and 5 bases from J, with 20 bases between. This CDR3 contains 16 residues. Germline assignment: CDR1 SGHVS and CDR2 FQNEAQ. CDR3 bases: TGTGCCAGCAGCTCGGCTTTTGGACAGACCAAGTATGGCTACACCTTC. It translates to CASSSAFGQTKYGYTF.